Below are 10 T cell receptor beta chains sequenced from a single sample in a study of T cells in narcolepsy. The data were produced by immunoSEQ multiplex PCR, yet TCRdb's version contains in-frame clones alone and is incomplete. The sample yields under 40,000 clones, 70% to 85% seen once. The sequenced material came from CD45RA- memory CD4+ T cells from PBMCs. Receptor source: a human donor with narcolepsy.

The chain links TRBV29-1 to TRBJ2-7; 9 bases are a match to TRBD1. CDR1 and CDR2 from the germline V gene are SQVTM and ANQGSEA. The ends lost 8 bases at V and 0 bases at J; junction bases unmatched: 14. CDR3 size: 16 residues. The DNA of the CDR3 is TGCAGCTCAGTTGTGGGACAGGGAGGAACCTCCTACGAGCAGTACTTC. Protein: CSSVVGQGGTSYEQYF.

V usage is TRBV18 and J usage is TRBJ2-7; D gene ambiguous. The germline gives CDR1 KGHSH, CDR2 LQKENI. V was pared by 6 bases and J by 1 base, with 16 bases between. The CDR3 is 15 amino acids. The CDR3 bases are TGTGCCAGCTCGCTAGATGGACGGGCGTCCTACGAGCAGTACTTC. Protein sequence: CASSLDGRASYEQYF.

The V and J genes are TRBV2 and TRBJ1-5; D uncertain. V gave up 6 bases and J gave up 3 bases, with 12 bases separating them. CDR3 size: 14 residues. Germline V gene lookup returns CDR1 SNHLY and CDR2 FYNNEI. This chain's CDR3 is CASSRRQDNQPQHF. The CDR3 region has the DNA TGTGCCAGCAGCCGACGCCAGGACAATCAGCCCCAGCATTTT.

CDR3 amino acids: CASIQGGDTQYF. CDR3 sequence (DNA): TGTGCCAGCATTCAGGGAGGAGATACGCAGTATTTT. The rearrangement uses TRBV6-1 and TRBJ2-3, with D possibly being TRBD2 (6 bases). The germline V gene encodes CDR1 MNHNS and CDR2 SASEGT. V dropped 7 bases and J dropped 5 bases, with 10 bases sitting between them. The CDR3 is 12 residues long.

The sample holds one count of this clone. The V gene is TRBV4-2, the J gene TRBJ1-4; tentative D call: TRBD1 (6 bases). The CDR3 is 16 amino acids. CDR1 and CDR2 from the germline V gene are LGHNA and YNFKEQ. V lost 0 bases to trimming and J lost 4 bases, with 12 bases between them. Written as DNA, the CDR3 is TGTGCCAGCAGCCAAGATAGAGGGACAAGTAATGAAAAACTGTTTTTT. Translating gives CASSQDRGTSNEKLFF.

The genes are TRBV18 and TRBJ1-1; tentative D call: TRBD1 (5 bases). The V end was cut by 2 bases, the J end by 7 bases, with 8 bases between. The CDR3 has 12 amino acids. The germline V gene encodes CDR1 KGHSH and CDR2 LQKENI. DNA of the CDR3: TGTGCCAGCTCACCAAGGAGGGGTGAAGCTTTCTTT. Translating it yields CASSPRRGEAFF.

The chain couples TRBV6-1 to TRBJ1-2; a possible D gene is TRBD1 (6 bases). Trimming pared 2 bases from V and 6 bases from J, leaving 10 bases between. The CDR3 is 13 residues long. Per the germline V gene, CDR1 is MNHNS and CDR2 is SASEGT. CDR3 DNA: TGTGCCAGCAGTGAAAGGGGGACGGATGGCTACACCTTC. Amino acid sequence: CASSERGTDGYTF.

The chain joins TRBV6-6 to TRBJ2-5; D perhaps matches TRBD2 (6 bases). V shed 0 bases and J shed 1 base, with 12 bases lying between them. The germline CDR1 and CDR2 sequences are MNHNY and SVGAGI (reference sequence). The CDR3 consists of 16 residues. The CDR3 is CASSYSVSGGQETQYF. The CDR3 nucleotides are TGTGCCAGCAGTTACTCCGTATCCGGGGGCCAAGAGACCCAGTACTTC.

The chain couples TRBV4-2 to TRBJ1-3; 7 bases align to TRBD1. Germline values: CDR1 LGHNA, CDR2 YNFKEQ. This CDR3 comprises 22 residues. V shed 2 bases, J shed 1 base, and the junction held 23 bases outside the gene matches. As DNA, the CDR3 is TGTGCCAGCAGCCAACCCAGGGGGGGGGCGCGGGAGACCGGTGGATCTGGAAACACCATATATTTT. Protein product: CASSQPRGGARETGGSGNTIYF.

This clone was seen once. CDR3 amino acids: CASSRSGTGGRETQYF. The CDR3 bases are TGTGCCAGCAGCCGCTCCGGGACAGGGGGGAGGGAGACCCAGTACTTC. This chain links TRBV27 with TRBJ2-5; 11 bases line up with TRBD1. The CDR3 consists of 16 residues. Trimming at V came to 6 bases and at J to 5 bases, leaving 11 bases not matched to a gene. Germline values: CDR1 MNHEY, CDR2 SMNVEV (reference sequence).